The 18 T cell receptor beta chains given below trace back to one sample, sequenced in a study of T cells in Graves' hyperthyroidism and ophthalmopathy. Amplified TCR beta CDR3 regions derived from RNA transcripts. A set of HTBI primers served as the primers for a first-round RT-PCR of the TCR CDR3. Via MiXCR, TCRdb re-called the multiplex PCR reads, giving one row per CDR3 protein. Found here are roughly 400,000 distinct CDR3 sequences, approximately 15% of them singletons; the top ten hold 28%. Sequencing input: blood. The receptors come from a woman under 30 with Graves' hyperthyroidism that later progressed to Graves' ophthalmopathy.

This clonotype was counted only a few times. V is TRBV4-2 and J is TRBJ2-7; D possibly corresponds to TRBD1 (5 bases). Trimming removed 1 base at V and 5 bases at J, with 15 bases between. This CDR3 has 15 residues. Germline V gene sequence: CDR1 LGHNA, CDR2 YNFKEQ. In DNA, the CDR3 is TGTGCCAGCAGCCAAGTTGAGGCAGGGCGAAACGAGCAGTACTTC. As protein: CASSQVEAGRNEQYF.

This clonotype was seen at least ten times. The rearrangement joins TRBV2 to TRBJ2-1, with D possibly being TRBD1 (6 bases). V dropped 6 bases and J dropped 5 bases, with 17 bases sitting between them. The CDR3 runs to 15 residues. CDR1 is SNHLY, CDR2 FYNNEI, per germline. The CDR3 DNA follows: TGTGCCAGCAGGAAAGGACAGCTTCCACACAATGAGCAGTTCTTC. Translation: CASRKGQLPHNEQFF.

Many counts were recorded for this clonotype. The V gene is TRBV12-3 or TRBV12-4, the J gene TRBJ2-3; 14 positions match TRBD2. CDR3 length equals 15 residues. The V segment lost 5 bases and the J segment 4 bases; nucleotides outside the gene matches: 2. CDR3 loop: CASSRLAGGPDTQYF. The CDR3 DNA follows: TGTGCCAGCAGTCGACTAGCGGGAGGGCCAGATACGCAGTATTTT.

This clonotype was seen repeatedly, ten times or more. The J gene is TRBJ2-7, the V gene TRBV28; D is ambiguous. The CDR3 consists of 15 residues. Trimming took 2 bases from V and 3 from J, leaving 14 bases between them. Germline V lookup: CDR1 MDHEN, CDR2 SYDVKM. The CDR3 DNA reads as TGTGCCAGCAGTTTAGGGGTACTGTCTGGCTACGAGCAGTACTTC. Translated: CASSLGVLSGYEQYF.

The genes are TRBV19 and TRBJ2-3, with 10 bases that match TRBD2. V was clipped by 3 bases and J by 0 bases; unmatched bases: 3. Germline V gives CDR1 LNHDA, CDR2 SQIVND (reference sequence). This CDR3 is 16 amino acids long. DNA of the CDR3: TGTGCCAGTAGTATCGGACTAGCGGCTAGCACAGATACGCAGTATTTT. Protein product: CASSIGLAASTDTQYF.

The table lists this clonotype with a few counts. The chain combines TRBV27 with TRBJ2-2, with D perhaps being TRBD1 or TRBD2 (5 bases each). CDR1 and CDR2 (germline): MNHEY, SMNVEV (reference sequence). V was clipped by 7 bases and J by 3 bases, with 12 bases between them. The CDR3 loop spans 14 amino acids. The CDR3 region has the DNA TGTGCCAGCAAATTGGGGGTGTACACCGGGGAGCTGTTTTTT. This translates into CASKLGVYTGELFF.

The sample holds a few counts of this clonotype. The chain links TRBV15 to TRBJ1-4; 7 positions agree with TRBD1. Germline V gene sequence: CDR1 LNHNV, CDR2 YYDKDF (reference sequence). With V trimmed by 5 bases and J by 5 bases, 5 bases remained unmatched. The CDR3 has 14 residues. The CDR3 loop is CATSGGQRNEKLFF. CDR3 coding DNA: TGTGCCACCAGCGGGGGACAGAGAAATGAAAAACTGTTTTTT.

The chain carries TRBV4-3 and TRBJ2-7; D might be TRBD1 (6 bases). The CDR3 has 16 amino acids. Trimming shortened V by 4 bases and J by 4 bases, and 20 bases separated the two germline ends. CDR1 is LGHNA, CDR2 YSLEER, per germline. CDR3 nucleotide sequence: TGCGCCAGCAGCCCACATTCGCAGGGGAGAGGGTACGAGCAGTACTTC. Its protein product is CASSPHSQGRGYEQYF.

This clonotype was found a few times. This sequence joins TRBV19 and TRBJ2-1; D is possibly TRBD1 or TRBD2 (5 bases each). Germline CDR1 is LNHDA and CDR2 is SQIVND (reference sequence). The CDR3 covers 17 residues. The ends were cut back, 3 bases at V and 10 bases at J, with 25 bases in the middle. The CDR3 is CASSMGMEALGDEEQFF. CDR3 sequence (DNA): TGTGCCAGTAGTATGGGTATGGAGGCTTTGGGGGACGAGGAGCAGTTCTTC.

Many counts were recorded for this clonotype. The rearrangement links TRBV30 to TRBJ1-5; the D is unclear. CDR3 length: 15 amino acids. CDR1 is GTSNPN, CDR2 SVGIG, per germline (reference sequence). The ends were cut back, 0 bases at V and 0 bases at J, with 9 bases in the middle. CDR3 coding DNA: TGTGCCTGGAGTGTGGGTGCCAATAGCAATCAGCCCCAGCATTTT. Translating it yields CAWSVGANSNQPQHF.

The rearrangement joins TRBV10-2 to TRBJ2-7; no clear D gene. The germline V gene has CDR1 WSHSY and CDR2 SAAADI. The V end lost 6 bases, the J end lost 0 bases, and 6 bases lay between the germline ends. The CDR3 length is 12 residues. The CDR3 loop is CASRHSSYEQYF. In nucleotides, the CDR3 is TGCGCCAGCAGACATAGCTCCTACGAGCAGTACTTC.

The chain recombines TRBV4-2 with TRBJ1-2; 7 nucleotides line up with TRBD1. CDR1 and CDR2 (germline): LGHNA, YNFKEQ. V lost 4 bases, J lost 7 bases, and 6 bases stayed unmatched. CDR3 length: 13 amino acids. This CDR3 is CASSLSDRAGYTF. The CDR3 nucleotides are TGTGCCAGCAGCCTGTCAGACAGGGCTGGCTACACCTTC.

This clonotype was recorded a few times. The V gene is TRBV27, the J gene TRBJ1-3, with TRBD1 as a possible D gene (5 bases). Germline assignment: CDR1 MNHEY and CDR2 SMNVEV (reference sequence). Between the trimmed V and J ends, which lost 5 bases and 0 bases, there was a span of 14 bases. This CDR3 is 16 amino acids long. The CDR3 nucleotides are TGTGCCAGCAGTCCACAGGCACGGAGCTCTGGAAACACCATATATTTT. It codes for CASSPQARSSGNTIYF.

In this sample, this clonotype turned up many times. This chain links TRBV28 with TRBJ2-1, with D unclear. V lost 5 bases, J lost 8 bases, and 16 bases lay in between. Germline loops: CDR1 MDHEN, CDR2 SYDVKM. The CDR3 is 14 residues long. In DNA form, the CDR3 reads TGTGCCAGCAGTCTGACCCCAGTCTCACATGAGCAGTTCTTC. Its translation: CASSLTPVSHEQFF.

The table lists this clonotype with many counts. This sequence joins TRBV5-1 and TRBJ1-2; the D gene is possibly TRBD1 (5 bases). The germline V gene encodes CDR1 SGHRS and CDR2 YFSETQ. V dropped 5 bases and J dropped 4 bases, with 12 bases sitting between them. The CDR3 runs 13 residues. CDR3 DNA: TGCGCCAGCAGTTCCGACAGTGCCTATGGCTACACCTTC. Its protein is CASSSDSAYGYTF.

In its sample, this clonotype was seen a few times. This chain uses TRBV20-1 with TRBJ2-7; D not certain. The CDR3 runs 13 residues. Trimming took 3 bases from V and 3 from J, leaving 12 bases between them. Per the germline V gene, CDR1 is DFQATT and CDR2 is SNEGSKA (reference sequence). In DNA, the CDR3 is TGCAGTGCTAGTGGTCCACAGTACTACGAGCAGTACTTC. This translates into CSASGPQYYEQYF.

This clonotype was recorded at least ten times. The V call is TRBV20-1, the J call TRBJ1-2, with 7 bases identical to TRBD1. CDR3 length: 15 residues. Germline CDR1 reads DFQATT; CDR2 reads SNEGSKA (reference sequence). V trimming: 0 bases; J trimming: 4 bases; junction bases outside the gene matches: 8. The CDR3 bases are TGCAGTGCTAGAGATCGGACAGGAGACTTCTATGGCTACACCTTC. Translating gives CSARDRTGDFYGYTF.

This clonotype was seen many times. J is TRBJ2-7 and V is TRBV20-1; unclear D gene. This CDR3 contains 15 residues. CDR1 is DFQATT and CDR2 is SNEGSKA in the germline V gene (reference sequence). V gave up 2 bases and J gave up 0 bases, with 14 bases separating them. CDR3 DNA: TGCAGTGCTAGATCGCGAGTTCTAAGCTCCTACGAGCAGTACTTC. This translates into CSARSRVLSSYEQYF.